This entry is about one T cell receptor beta chain. Antigen specificity is unknown. Genomic DNA per cell subset filled all wells of several immunoSEQ plates. Profiling relied on immunoSEQ multiplex PCR, and the TCRdb table lists in-frame clones only, not all of them. The sample contains 550,000 to 600,000 clones, roughly 98% of which appear only once. This entry comes from a study of shared clonotypes between healthy human individuals. The wider study: Three CD4 naive, three CD4 memory, two CD8 naive and one CD8 memory plate were used per donor.

Terminally differentiated effector memory CD45RA+ cells were left out of the naive CD8 fraction, which was CD45RO-negative and positively selected for CCR7. Study-level points and caveats: Generation probabilities of non-shared clonotypes were lower (relative to those shared by all four donors). When naive CD4 clonotypes were compared across several donors, 5% to 5.5% were shared.

This receptor was obtained from a man between 25 and 39 years old in good health. Sequencing used naive CD8+ T cells sorted from blood.

The CDR3 region has the DNA TGTGCCAGCAGCTTGGTACTCGGATCTCAGTTCTTC. Protein: CASSLVLGSQFF. The V and J genes are TRBV5-4 and TRBJ2-1; D is undetermined. CDR1 and CDR2 (germline): SGHNT, YYREEE (reference sequence). This CDR3 comprises 12 residues. Trimming cost V 0 bases and J 13 bases, with 11 bases left between them.